The 14 T cell receptor beta chains reported below all come from one sample, sequenced in a study of T-cell reconstitution after alpha-beta-depleted transplantation in children. Using unique molecular identifiers, the investigators prepared the TCRbeta library. Each CDR3 protein is one row after TCRdb ran MiXCR on the PCR reads. There are some 830,000 distinct CDR3 sequences in the sample; less than 20% occur only once, and 5% lies in the top ten. The sample was PBMCs, mostly from graft donor cells, taken 360 days after TCRalphabeta/CD19-depleted stem cell transplant. Receptors originate from a male patient younger than 18 who had a stem cell transplant for acute lymphoblastic leukemia, so the T cells may come from the graft donor.

The rearrangement joins TRBV20-1 to TRBJ2-1; TRBD2 matches at 12 bases. Germline V CDR1 and CDR2: DFQATT, SNEGSKA (reference sequence). Trimming took 1 base from V and 4 from J; bases not matched to a gene: 8. This CDR3 region has 17 residues. Here the CDR3 reads CSARAGASGGAYNEQFF. The CDR3 region has the DNA TGCAGTGCTAGAGCGGGGGCTAGCGGGGGGGCGTACAATGAGCAGTTCTTC.

This clonotype was counted ten times or more. The chain recombines TRBV29-1 with TRBJ2-3; possible D gene TRBD2, 5 bases. CDR1 is SQVTM and CDR2 is ANQGSEA in the germline V gene. This CDR3 contains 10 residues. Trimming stripped 4 bases from V and 6 bases from J, with 5 bases between. This CDR3 reads CSVGGDTQYF. Written as DNA, the CDR3 is TGCAGCGTTGGAGGGGATACGCAGTATTTT.

This clonotype was seen more than once but under ten times. The CDR3 sequence: CASSVWGDSSYEQYF. Written as DNA, the CDR3 is TGTGCCAGCAGCGTATGGGGCGACAGCTCCTACGAGCAGTACTTC. The chain combines TRBV7-2 with TRBJ2-7, with D perhaps matching TRBD1 (5 bases). Germline assignment: CDR1 SGHTA and CDR2 FQGNSA. The CDR3 has 15 residues. Trimming removed 5 bases from V and 0 bases from J, with 14 bases in between. The entire variable domain, with the rest obtained from reference TRBV7-2 and TRBJ2-7, is as follows: GAGVSQSPSNKVTEKGKDVELRCDPISGHTALYWYRQSLGQGLEFLIYFQGNSAPDKSGLPSDRFSAERTGGSVSTLTIQRTQQEDSAVYLCASSVWGDSSYEQYFGPGTRLTVT.

This clonotype occurred many times. This rearrangement joins TRBV5-1 to TRBJ1-1; TRBD1 might be the D (6 bases). Germline-derived CDR1 and CDR2 are SGHRS and YFSETQ. The CDR3 loop spans 13 amino acids. Trimming stripped 4 bases from V and 4 bases from J, with 11 bases between. The CDR3 DNA sequence: TGCGCCAGCAGCCCGGAGGGGGGCACTGAAGCTTTCTTT. Translated, it gives CASSPEGGTEAFF.

This clonotype was seen a few times. J is TRBJ1-5 and V is TRBV6-1; D is unclear. V was clipped by 1 base and J by 6 bases, with 7 bases between them. Germline loops: CDR1 MNHNS, CDR2 SASEGT. The CDR3 loop spans 13 amino acids. The CDR3 spells CASSEDRGQPQHF. The CDR3 DNA sequence: TGTGCCAGCAGTGAAGATCGGGGTCAGCCCCAGCATTTT.

In its sample, this clonotype was seen a few times. The genes are TRBV10-2 and TRBJ1-5; 9 nucleotides agree with TRBD1. The ends lost 5 bases at V and 0 bases at J; junction bases unmatched: 11. The V gene's germline CDR1 is WSHSY and CDR2 SAAADI. This CDR3 has 18 residues. This chain's CDR3 is CASSTRPGQGRSNQPQHF. CDR3 nucleotides: TGCGCCAGCAGTACCCGGCCGGGACAGGGTCGTAGCAATCAGCCCCAGCATTTT.

This rearrangement joins TRBV7-9 to TRBJ2-7; 7 bases match TRBD2. The CDR3 loop spans 12 amino acids. With V trimmed by 11 bases and J by 0 bases, 4 bases remained unmatched. CDR1 and CDR2 (germline): SEHNR, FQNEAQ (reference sequence). The CDR3 loop reads CAGRGSSYEQYF. CDR3 bases: TGTGCCGGGAGGGGTAGCTCCTACGAGCAGTACTTC.

This clonotype was observed a handful of times. The rearrangement joins TRBV15 to TRBJ1-2; weak D call: TRBD1 (6 bases). Trimming took off 4 bases at V and 4 bases at J, with 13 bases between the two ends. The CDR3 totals 14 residues. Germline CDR1 LNHNV, CDR2 YYDKDF (reference sequence). The CDR3 coding sequence is TGTGCCACCAGCAACAGGGACCCTCTCTATGGCTACACCTTC. Encoded protein: CATSNRDPLYGYTF.

This chain connects TRBV4-1 to TRBJ2-1, with 7 nucleotides matching TRBD2. V lost 4 bases and J lost 2; bases outside the gene matches: 8. CDR3 length equals 16 residues. CDR1 and CDR2 from the germline V gene are MGHRA and YSYEKL. Here the CDR3 reads CASSPGAGRTYNEQFF. In DNA form, the CDR3 reads TGCGCCAGCAGCCCTGGAGCGGGACGTACCTACAATGAGCAGTTCTTC.

This clonotype was picked up a small number of times. In DNA form, the CDR3 reads TGTGCCAGCTCCCCTACTAGCGGGCCGAACACCGGGGAGCTGTTTTTT. Translation gives CASSPTSGPNTGELFF. The rearrangement uses TRBV18 and TRBJ2-2; 9 nucleotides line up with TRBD2. The CDR3 is 16 residues long. Germline V gene lookup returns CDR1 KGHSH and CDR2 LQKENI. Losses at the gene ends were 6 bases for V and 0 bases for J; bases not matched to a gene: 5.

Notes on this clonotype: A read error may explain this, as a much larger clone is one base away. V gene TRBV3-1 combines with J gene TRBJ2-5; 9 bases are shared with TRBD2. V was pared by 0 bases and J by 9 bases, with 8 bases of the junction left unmatched. This CDR3 comprises 15 residues. Germline CDR1 and CDR2: LGHDT and YNNKEL (reference sequence). The chain's CDR3 is CASSQEGLARKAQYF. In DNA, the CDR3 is TGTGCCAGCAGCCAAGAAGGACTAGCGCGTAAGGCCCAGTACTTC.

The chain joins TRBV29-1 to TRBJ2-1; D gene ambiguous. Trimming removed 3 bases from V and 10 bases from J, with 10 bases in between. Germline V gene data show CDR1 as SQVTM and CDR2 as ANQGSEA. The CDR3 loop spans 11 amino acids. The DNA for the CDR3 is TGCAGCGTTGATCGGGTCGGGGAGCAGTTCTTC. Protein product: CSVDRVGEQFF.

This clonotype was seen at least ten times. The chain recombines TRBV18 with TRBJ2-3; D is perhaps TRBD2 (6 bases). V was pared by 1 base and J by 0 bases, with 11 bases between. This CDR3 contains 16 residues. The germline CDR1 and CDR2 sequences are KGHSH and LQKENI. The CDR3 region is CASSPRGGTSTDTQYF. CDR3 DNA: TGTGCCAGCTCACCACGGGGCGGGACTAGCACAGATACGCAGTATTTT.

This clonotype was counted only a few times. This rearrangement joins TRBV5-1 to TRBJ2-4; D is undetermined. V gave up 1 base and J gave up 3 bases, with 14 bases separating them. CDR1 SGHRS and CDR2 YFSETQ come from the germline V gene. There are 16 residues in the CDR3. The CDR3 DNA reads as TGCGCCAGCAGCTTGTCCCTAAATACCTACAAAAACATTCAGTACTTC. This encodes CASSLSLNTYKNIQYF.